This section outlines one TCR beta chain sequence together with its context. What it binds is not known. Here immunoSEQ multiplex PCR was the method, and the copy in TCRdb shows in-frame clones only, minus some. The sample has roughly 97,000 clones, over 85% seen once. The record originates from a study of OX40 agonist ivuxolimab in advanced cancers. Findings of the study overall: Individuals who were partial responders at 0.1-3.0 mg/kg had clonal expansion that ranked among the lowest.

V dropped 5 bases and J dropped 6 bases, with 11 bases sitting between them. The CDR3 covers 13 residues. In germline, CDR1 is SGHAT, CDR2 FQNNGV. V gene TRBV11-2 combines with J gene TRBJ1-5; D remains unclear. This clonotype was sampled from an adult with an advanced solid tumor such as melanoma, head and neck, liver or kidney cancer. Sequencing used CD4+ or CD8+ T cells sorted from blood, obtained in a trial of the OX40 agonist ivuxolimab. DNA for the CDR3: TGTGCCAGCAGCCGCGACTGGGGTCAGCCCCAGCATTTT. As protein: CASSRDWGQPQHF.